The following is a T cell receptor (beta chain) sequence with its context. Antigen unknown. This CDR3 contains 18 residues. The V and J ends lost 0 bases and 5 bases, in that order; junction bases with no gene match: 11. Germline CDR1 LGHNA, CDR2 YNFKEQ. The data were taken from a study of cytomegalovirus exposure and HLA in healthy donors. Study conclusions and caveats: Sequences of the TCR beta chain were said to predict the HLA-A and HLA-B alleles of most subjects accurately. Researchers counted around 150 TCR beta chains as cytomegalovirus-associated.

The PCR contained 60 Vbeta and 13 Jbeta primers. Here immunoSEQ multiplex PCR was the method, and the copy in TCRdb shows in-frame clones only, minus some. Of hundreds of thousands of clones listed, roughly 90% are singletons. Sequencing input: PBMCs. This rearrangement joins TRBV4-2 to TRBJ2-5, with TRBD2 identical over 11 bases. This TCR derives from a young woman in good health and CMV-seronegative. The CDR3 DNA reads TGTGCCAGCAGCCAAGATAGGGTAGCGGGGGGGTCTAGGGAGACCCAGTACTTC. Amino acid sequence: CASSQDRVAGGSRETQYF.